Sequencing of this TCR beta chain was carried out in a study of blood T cell repertoires in COVID-19. Produced via immunoSEQ multiplex PCR; TCRdb's table is partial and in-frame only. Of more than 300,000 clones listed, 86% are singletons. Participants were aged roughly 18 to 90 years, lived in 20 to 25 US areas, and enrolled virtually. The CDR3 spans 15 residues. Germline CDR1 and CDR2: GTSNPN and SVGIG (reference sequence). Trimming removed 4 bases from V and 1 base from J; junction bases left unmatched: 8. Sequencing used PBMCs or T cells enriched from blood (not recorded which). J is TRBJ1-1 and V is TRBV30; TRBD1 matches at 8 bases. This TCR was sampled from a young man who had recovered from COVID-19. The CDR3 spells CAWKPPDRGNTEAFF. DNA of the CDR3: TGTGCCTGGAAACCCCCCGACAGGGGGAACACTGAAGCTTTCTTT.